The entry that follows covers one T cell receptor beta chain sequence. The antigen remains unidentified. Sequencing used immunoSEQ multiplex PCR; TCRdb keeps in-frame clones, though not all of them. The repertoire holds several thousand clones, with about 70% as singletons. This sample was taken from a study of CD8 T cell repertoires and HIV-1 epitope variants. Study overall: Each of Twenty-five Gag and Nef epitope peptides stimulated a separate culture. Tested: three Gag epitope families, Nef HW9 and YT9. Broader study findings: Of 8 or 9 antigen-specific beta clonotypes, six appeared to cross-react with escape variants. A handful of clonotypes recognized Nef KF9, one HW9, none TAALDMSHF.

The CDR3 totals 13 residues. The germline gives CDR1 MRHNA, CDR2 SNTAGT. Trimming left V 4 bases short and J 3 bases short, with 6 bases between. Sequencing input: cultured CD8+ T cells derived from PBMCs. The rearrangement joins TRBV6-4 to TRBJ2-2, with D perhaps matching TRBD1 (6 bases). This TCR was recovered from a male donor with HIV. CDR3 region: CASSAGDTGELFF. The CDR3 DNA follows: TGTGCCAGCAGTGCAGGGGACACCGGGGAGCTGTTTTTT.